This T cell receptor beta chain is from a study of T-cell reconstitution after alpha-beta-depleted transplantation in children (dated by TCRdb to the mid-2010s). Context from the whole study: Using TCR repertoire profiling, the study followed T-cell immune reconstitution in a quantitative way in children after TCRalphabeta/CD19-depleted allogeneic hematopoietic cell transplantation.

Comment on this clonotype: No cognate antigen has been identified for it. There are no base qualities to consult, and no much larger clone falls within one base.

The paper's findings and limits, for the study overall: Apparently early alphabetaT-cell count recovery about two months after transplant reportedly relied on only several hundred rapidly expanded clones derived from non-depleted graft cells. Over subsequent months, a decline in hyperexpanded clone frequencies was noted, and after one year, T-cell counts and TCRbeta diversity were mostly ascribed to newly produced T cells. In some patients, the high TCRbeta diversity seen at day 60 was put down to recipient T cells and intrathymic progenitors that had survived conditioning.

This sample's treatment or condition label indicates: allogeneic hematopoietic cell transplantation with graft depleted of TCRalphabeta T cells and CD19 B cells. TCRalphabeta/CD19-depleted allogeneic hematopoietic cell grafts were given to the transplant recipients, all of whom were children. Library method: PCR. The reads were generated on an Illumina HiSeq 2500. TCR library preparation used molecular barcoding, with unique molecular identifiers applied to normalize quantification of the TCRbeta repertoire. TCRdb itself trimmed the public reads at Q25 with fastp, ran MiXCR and retained productive beta chains. One record per CDR3 amino acid sequence lists the most common genes and DNA. In all, the sample holds around 800,000 distinct CDR3 sequences, and roughly 15% of those were seen once. Jointly, the top ten make up roughly 5% of the sample. The receptor comes from a male patient younger than 18 who had a stem cell transplant for acute lymphoblastic leukemia, so the T cells may come from the graft donor. Specimen: PBMCs, mostly from graft donor cells, collected 360 days after TCRalphabeta/CD19-depleted stem cell transplant.

DNA sequence: TGCAGCGTTGATGGGGCGGGGATCGCTAACTATGGCTACACCTTC. This sequence encodes CSVDGAGIANYGYTF. The rearrangement combines TRBV29-1 with TRBJ1-2, with TRBD1 tentatively as D gene (5 bases match). The germline V gene sets CDR1 to SQVTM and CDR2 to ANQGSEA. At the junction V is shortened by 3 bases and J by 0 bases, with 14 bases in between. From the cysteine through the phenylalanine, the CDR3 covers 15 amino acids. The CDR3 DNA has 45 bases and is translated from base 1.